What follows are 20 T cell receptor beta chains derived from one specimen sequenced in a study of T-cell memory formation after mild COVID-19. One entry per CDR3 protein, called by TCRdb with MiXCR from the 5' RACE reads. The sample contains about 15,000 distinct CDR3 sequences, about 21% of which appear only once. Sequenced material: PBMCs or a T cell subset sorted from them (not recorded which). The receptors derive from a man between 18 and 35 years old who had mild COVID-19 (a few samples of this study predate the infection). Cell type and time point are not known.

There are many counts of this clonotype. This sequence joins TRBV28 and TRBJ1-5, with D unresolved. This CDR3 has 16 amino acids. Germline CDR1 is MDHEN and CDR2 is SYDVKM. With 5 bases removed from V and 4 bases from J, the gap between germline ends came to 18 bases. For the CDR3, the DNA is TGTGCCAGCAGTAGAAGGCAGCCCCTTTCTAATCAGCCCCAGCATTTT. Translated: CASSRRQPLSNQPQHF.

This clonotype was seen ten or more times. The genes are TRBV5-1 and TRBJ2-1; no definite D call. Between the trimmed V and J ends, which lost 4 bases and 2 bases, there was a span of 7 bases. The CDR3 sequence is 13 residues long. CDR1 and CDR2 from the germline V gene are SGHRS and YFSETQ. CDR3: CASSDGTYNEQFF. The CDR3 nucleotides are TGCGCCAGCAGCGATGGGACCTACAATGAGCAGTTCTTC.

The rearrangement links TRBV2 to TRBJ2-5; 8 bases line up with TRBD2. The CDR3 has 18 residues. CDR1 and CDR2 from the germline V gene are SNHLY and FYNNEI. Trimming removed 6 bases from V and 4 bases from J; junction bases left unmatched: 19. The CDR3 loop is CASREGLGGFTVRETQYF. The CDR3 DNA reads as TGTGCCAGCAGAGAGGGACTAGGGGGGTTTACGGTGAGAGAGACCCAGTACTTC.

Relative to its sample, this clonotype is medium-sized (0.01 to 0.1%). The gene calls are TRBV5-1 and TRBJ2-1; D unresolved. CDR3 size: 12 residues. CDR1 and CDR2 from the germline V gene are SGHRS and YFSETQ. V shed 3 bases and J shed 7 bases, with 8 bases lying between them. The CDR3 region has the DNA TGCGCCAGCAGCTATACTCGGAATGAGCAGTTCTTC. Translated, it gives CASSYTRNEQFF.

The rearrangement uses TRBV5-4 and TRBJ1-2; unclear D gene. Between the trimmed V and J ends, which lost 1 base and 7 bases, there was a span of 8 bases. The CDR3 extends over 12 amino acids. Germline loops: CDR1 SGHNT, CDR2 YYREEE (reference sequence). DNA for the CDR3: TGTGCCAGCAGCTTGACAGTTTCTGGCTACACCTTC. As protein: CASSLTVSGYTF.

This clonotype was picked up a small number of times. J is TRBJ1-2 and V is TRBV20-1; D remains ambiguous. Trimming removed 1 base from V and 0 bases from J, with 9 bases in between. The germline gives CDR1 DFQATT, CDR2 SNEGSKA (reference sequence). This CDR3 has 14 amino acids. As DNA, the CDR3 is TGCAGTGCTAGAGGCAGCTCAGCTAACTATGGCTACACCTTC. Translated, it gives CSARGSSANYGYTF.

A note on this clonotype: This may be a read error: a much more frequent sequence differs by one nucleotide. This chain links TRBV6-5 with TRBJ1-1; 9 bases fit TRBD1. The CDR3 is 11 amino acids. Per the germline V gene, CDR1 is MNHEY and CDR2 is SVGAGI. The CDR3 DNA reads as TGTTCCAGCAGTGGGACAGGGTTAGCTTTCTTT. Amino acids: CSSSGTGLAFF.

This clonotype was seen at least ten times. V and J are TRBV5-1 and TRBJ2-7; D gene ambiguous. CDR3 length: 13 amino acids. Germline lookup yields CDR1 SGHRS and CDR2 YFSETQ. The ends were cut back, 0 bases at V and 4 bases at J, with 8 bases in the middle. The CDR3 loop reads CASSLDLEYEQYF. CDR3 coding DNA: TGCGCCAGCAGCTTGGACCTCGAATACGAGCAGTACTTC.

This clonotype was picked up many times. Here the CDR3 reads CASSQVARRTEAFF. CDR3 nucleotide sequence: TGCGCCAGCAGCCAAGTGGCGAGACGGACTGAAGCTTTCTTT. The chain joins TRBV4-1 to TRBJ1-1; no definite D call. This CDR3 comprises 14 residues. Trimming cost V 1 base and J 5 bases, with 11 bases left between them. In germline, CDR1 is MGHRA, CDR2 YSYEKL.

This clonotype was found many times. The chain is built from TRBV3-1 and TRBJ2-7; 9 positions match TRBD1. V lost 2 bases and J lost 3; bases outside the gene matches: 11. CDR3 length: 17 residues. Germline assignment: CDR1 LGHDT and CDR2 YNNKEL (reference sequence). The chain's CDR3 is CASSQPPGQGILYEQYF. The CDR3 coding sequence is TGTGCCAGCAGCCAACCCCCGGGACAGGGTATCCTCTACGAGCAGTACTTC.

This chain links TRBV7-9 with TRBJ1-1, with unresolved D. Trimming cost V 2 bases and J 11 bases, with 15 bases left between them. Germline V lookup: CDR1 SEHNR, CDR2 FQNEAQ (reference sequence). The CDR3 covers 13 residues. The chain's CDR3 is CASSLSFRHAAFF. The CDR3 nucleotides are TGTGCCAGCAGCTTATCTTTCCGGCATGCGGCTTTCTTT.

V usage is TRBV7-8 and J usage is TRBJ2-7, with D tentatively TRBD1 or TRBD2 (5 bases each). V was pared by 4 bases and J by 1 base, with 11 bases between. Germline-derived CDR1 and CDR2 are SGHVS and FQNEAQ. CDR3 size: 14 residues. The CDR3 DNA is TGTGCCAGCAGCTCCGGGGACGGTTCCTACGAGCAGTACTTC. It encodes CASSSGDGSYEQYF.

This clonotype was counted many times. The V gene is TRBV7-3, the J gene TRBJ2-7, with 7 bases aligning to TRBD1. V lost 8 bases to trimming and J lost 4 bases; unmatched junction nucleotides: 11. Germline CDR1 SGHTA, CDR2 FQGTGA. The length of the CDR3 is 14 residues. CDR3 sequence (DNA): TGTGCCAGCTATCGACAGGGAGAATTTTACGAGCAGTACTTC. Protein sequence: CASYRQGEFYEQYF.

This clonotype occurred a few times. A much larger clone lies one base from this, so it may be a read error. This chain connects TRBV5-1 to TRBJ2-3; D gene unclear. Germline V gene data show CDR1 as SGHRS and CDR2 as YFSETQ. The CDR3 consists of 13 residues. The CDR3 DNA is TGCGACAGCAGCGAGACTAGCACAGATACGCAGTATTTT. Its protein product is CDSSETSTDTQYF.

This clonotype was seen many times. The chain couples TRBV9 to TRBJ2-1, with 7 bases that match TRBD2. The length of the CDR3 is 15 residues. V was pared by 3 bases and J by 7 bases, with 10 bases of the junction left unmatched. CDR1 and CDR2 from the germline V gene are SGDLS and YYNGEE. The CDR3 sequence: CASSAGTIYNNEQFF. DNA of the CDR3: TGTGCCAGCAGCGCCGGGACTATATATAATAATGAGCAGTTCTTC.

This clonotype was seen ten or more times. The J gene is TRBJ2-5, the V gene TRBV5-1; 14 bases line up with TRBD2. The junction had 6 bases not matched to a gene; V was cut back by 4 bases and J by 4 bases. This CDR3 comprises 16 residues. Germline V lookup: CDR1 SGHRS, CDR2 YFSETQ. CDR3 DNA: TGCGCCAGCAGCCCCGGACTAGCGGGGGGTTCAGAGACCCAGTACTTC. It encodes CASSPGLAGGSETQYF.

This clonotype was counted only a few times. The chain links TRBV28 to TRBJ1-5; D is unresolved. V shed 2 bases and J shed 4 bases, with 6 bases lying between them. Germline V gene sequence: CDR1 MDHEN, CDR2 SYDVKM. The CDR3 covers 13 residues. The CDR3 is CASSLTGNQPQHF. In DNA form, the CDR3 reads TGTGCCAGCAGTTTAACGGGGAATCAGCCCCAGCATTTT.

Many counts were recorded for this clonotype. CDR3 in DNA: TGCAGAACTAAACAGGGCGGGGGGGACACTGAAGCTTTCTTT. Translated: CRTKQGGGDTEAFF. The rearrangement uses TRBV20-1 and TRBJ1-1; TRBD1 might be the D (6 bases). The CDR3 length is 14 residues. Germline loops: CDR1 DFQATT, CDR2 SNEGSKA (reference sequence).

This clonotype was counted between two and nine times. This rearrangement joins TRBV12-5 to TRBJ1-1; perhaps TRBD1 as D (5 bases). Germline assignment: CDR1 LGHNT and CDR2 FRNRAP. This CDR3 has 16 amino acids. V gave up 2 bases and J gave up 0 bases, with 13 bases separating them. CDR3 sequence reads: CASGLPGGAVNTEAFF. CDR3 nucleotide sequence: TGTGCTAGTGGTTTGCCGGGGGGTGCGGTGAACACTGAAGCTTTCTTT. Together with reference TRBV12-5 and TRBJ1-1, the CDR3 gives the full variable domain: DARVTQTPRHKVTEMGQEVTMRCQPILGHNTVFWYRQTMMQGLELLAYFRNRAPLDDSGMPKDRFSAEMPDATLATLKIQPSEPRDSAVYFCASGLPGGAVNTEAFFGQGTRLTVV.

Only a few counts were recorded for this clonotype. This chain uses TRBV11-2 with TRBJ2-2, with 7 nucleotides matching TRBD1. The germline V gene has CDR1 SGHAT and CDR2 FQNNGV. V lost 5 bases to trimming and J lost 3 bases; unmatched junction nucleotides: 6. This CDR3 contains 15 residues. The CDR3 DNA sequence: TGTGCCAGCAGCGGGTGGGACAGTTACACCGGGGAGCTGTTTTTT. Its protein is CASSGWDSYTGELFF.